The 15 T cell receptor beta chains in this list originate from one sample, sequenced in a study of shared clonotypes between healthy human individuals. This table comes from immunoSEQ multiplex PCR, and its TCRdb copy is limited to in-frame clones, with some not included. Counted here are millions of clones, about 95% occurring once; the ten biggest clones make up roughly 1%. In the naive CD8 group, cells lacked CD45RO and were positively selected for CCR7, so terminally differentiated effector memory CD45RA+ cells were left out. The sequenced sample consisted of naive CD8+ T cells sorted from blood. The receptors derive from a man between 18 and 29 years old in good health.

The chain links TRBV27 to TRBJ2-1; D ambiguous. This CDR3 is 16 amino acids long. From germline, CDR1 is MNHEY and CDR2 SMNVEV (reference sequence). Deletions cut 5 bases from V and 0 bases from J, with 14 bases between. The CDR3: CASSPLSPHSYNEQFF. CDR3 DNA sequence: TGTGCCAGCAGTCCTTTGTCACCCCACTCCTACAATGAGCAGTTCTTC.

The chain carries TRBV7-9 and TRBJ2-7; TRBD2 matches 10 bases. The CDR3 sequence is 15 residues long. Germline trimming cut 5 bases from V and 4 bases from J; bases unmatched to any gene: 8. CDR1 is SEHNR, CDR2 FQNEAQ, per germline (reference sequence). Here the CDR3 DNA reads TGTGCCAGCAGCGGAACCGGGACTAGCGCTTACGAGCAGTACTTC. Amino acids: CASSGTGTSAYEQYF.

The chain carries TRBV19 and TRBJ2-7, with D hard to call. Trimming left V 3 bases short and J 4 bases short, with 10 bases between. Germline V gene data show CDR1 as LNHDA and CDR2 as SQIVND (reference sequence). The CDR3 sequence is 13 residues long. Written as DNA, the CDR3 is TGTGCCAGTAGTATTGACGCTGATTACGAGCAGTACTTC. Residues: CASSIDADYEQYF.

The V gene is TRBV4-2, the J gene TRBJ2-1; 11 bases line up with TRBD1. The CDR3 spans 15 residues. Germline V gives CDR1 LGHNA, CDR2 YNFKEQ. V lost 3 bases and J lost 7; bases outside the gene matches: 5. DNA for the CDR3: TGTGCCAGCAGCCACGGGACAGGGGGATTAAATGAGCAGTTCTTC. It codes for CASSHGTGGLNEQFF.

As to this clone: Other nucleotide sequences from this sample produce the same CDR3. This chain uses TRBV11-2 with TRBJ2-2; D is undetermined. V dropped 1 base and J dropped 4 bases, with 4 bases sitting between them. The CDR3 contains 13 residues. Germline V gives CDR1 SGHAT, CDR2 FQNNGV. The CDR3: CASSLGLTGELFF. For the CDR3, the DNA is TGTGCCAGCAGCTTAGGCCTCACCGGGGAGCTGTTTTTT.

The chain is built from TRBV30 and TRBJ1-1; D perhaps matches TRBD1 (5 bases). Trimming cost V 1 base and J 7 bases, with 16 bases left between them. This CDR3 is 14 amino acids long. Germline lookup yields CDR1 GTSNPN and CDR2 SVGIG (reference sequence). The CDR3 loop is CAWSDFRVSVEAFF. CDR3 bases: TGTGCCTGGAGTGATTTCAGGGTGTCGGTTGAAGCTTTCTTT.

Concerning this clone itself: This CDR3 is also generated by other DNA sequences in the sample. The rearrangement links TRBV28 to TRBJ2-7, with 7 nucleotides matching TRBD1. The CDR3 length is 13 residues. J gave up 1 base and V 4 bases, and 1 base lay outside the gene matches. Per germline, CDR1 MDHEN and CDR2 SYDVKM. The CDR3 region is CASSWDSSYEQYF. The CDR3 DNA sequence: TGTGCCAGCAGTTGGGACAGTTCCTACGAGCAGTACTTC.

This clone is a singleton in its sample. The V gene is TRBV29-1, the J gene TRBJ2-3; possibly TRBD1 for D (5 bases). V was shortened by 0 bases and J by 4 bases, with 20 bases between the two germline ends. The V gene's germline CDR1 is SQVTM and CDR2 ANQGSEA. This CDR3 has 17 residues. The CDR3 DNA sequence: TGCAGCGTTGAAGATACCCACACTGACAGTAGTCCAGATACGCAGTATTTT. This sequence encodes CSVEDTHTDSSPDTQYF.

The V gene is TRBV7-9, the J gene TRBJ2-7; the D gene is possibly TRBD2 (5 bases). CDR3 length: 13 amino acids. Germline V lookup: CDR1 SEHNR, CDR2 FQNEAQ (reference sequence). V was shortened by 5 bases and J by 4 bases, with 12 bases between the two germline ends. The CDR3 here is CASSGPEGYEQYF. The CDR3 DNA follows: TGTGCCAGCAGCGGGCCTGAGGGATACGAGCAGTACTTC.

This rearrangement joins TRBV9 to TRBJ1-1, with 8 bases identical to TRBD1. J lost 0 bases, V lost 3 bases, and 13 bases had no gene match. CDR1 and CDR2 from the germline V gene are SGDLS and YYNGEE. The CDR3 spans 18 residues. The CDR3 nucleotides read TGTGCCAGCAGCGCGGAAACGGGACAGGATAATATGAACACTGAAGCTTTCTTT. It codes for CASSAETGQDNMNTEAFF.

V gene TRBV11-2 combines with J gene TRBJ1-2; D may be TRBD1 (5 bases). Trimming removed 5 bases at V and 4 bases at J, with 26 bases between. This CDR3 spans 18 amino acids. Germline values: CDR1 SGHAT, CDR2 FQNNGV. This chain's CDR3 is CASSPRGTAYQGVYGYTF. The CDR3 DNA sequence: TGTGCCAGCAGCCCGCGAGGGACGGCCTACCAGGGAGTCTATGGCTACACCTTC.

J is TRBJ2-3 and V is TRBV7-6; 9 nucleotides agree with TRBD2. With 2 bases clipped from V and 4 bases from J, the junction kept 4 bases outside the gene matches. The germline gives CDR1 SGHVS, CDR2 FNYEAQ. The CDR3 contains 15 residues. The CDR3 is CASSLFGGGADTQYF. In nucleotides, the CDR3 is TGTGCCAGCAGCTTATTTGGCGGGGGGGCAGATACGCAGTATTTT.

CDR3 coding DNA: TGTGCCAGCAGCCCCCGCGGGGGGCACGCTGAAGCTTTCTTT. It codes for CASSPRGGHAEAFF. J is TRBJ1-1 and V is TRBV11-2, with D perhaps TRBD1 (6 bases). There are 14 residues in the CDR3. Germline values: CDR1 SGHAT, CDR2 FQNNGV. V was shortened by 5 bases and J by 6 bases, with 16 bases between the two germline ends.

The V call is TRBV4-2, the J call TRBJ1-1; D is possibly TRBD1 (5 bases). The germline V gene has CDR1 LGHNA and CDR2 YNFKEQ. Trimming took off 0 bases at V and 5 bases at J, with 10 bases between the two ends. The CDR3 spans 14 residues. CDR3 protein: CASSQDRGWTEAFF. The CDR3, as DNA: TGTGCCAGCAGCCAAGATAGGGGTTGGACTGAAGCTTTCTTT.

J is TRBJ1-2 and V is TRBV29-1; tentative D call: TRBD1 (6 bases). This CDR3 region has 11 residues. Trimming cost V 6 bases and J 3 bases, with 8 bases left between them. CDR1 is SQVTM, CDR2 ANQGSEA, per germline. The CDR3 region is CSVNRDYGYTF. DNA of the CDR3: TGCAGCGTGAACAGGGACTATGGCTACACCTTC.